The clone carrying this TCR beta chain was seen at least ten times. Its specificity is not known. This record belongs to a study of CD8 T cells in ankylosing spondylitis. Notes on the study in general: Typical of ankylosing spondylitis blood, it appeared, was a TCR beta motif of under 10 highly homologous variants. Researchers report that disease-linked clones proved CD8+ and relatively rare in peripheral blood.

By quantitative 5'-RACE with molecular barcodes, the TCR beta libraries were made. TCRdb analysed the 5' RACE reads with MiXCR anew, one entry per CDR3 protein. This table holds about 150,000 distinct CDR3 sequences, around 32% found once. The CDR3 consists of 17 residues. The germline gives CDR1 SGHRS, CDR2 YFSETQ. V shed 2 bases, J shed 2 bases, and the junction held 9 bases outside the gene matches. Sequences were obtained from synovial fluid, either unsorted or a sorted T cell fraction (not recorded which). This receptor was taken from a male donor with ankylosing spondylitis. The rearrangement uses TRBV5-1 and TRBJ1-2; 10 positions agree with TRBD1. The CDR3 is CASSFKTGGDGNYGYTF. CDR3 nucleotides: TGCGCCAGCAGCTTTAAGACAGGGGGCGACGGAAACTATGGCTACACCTTC.